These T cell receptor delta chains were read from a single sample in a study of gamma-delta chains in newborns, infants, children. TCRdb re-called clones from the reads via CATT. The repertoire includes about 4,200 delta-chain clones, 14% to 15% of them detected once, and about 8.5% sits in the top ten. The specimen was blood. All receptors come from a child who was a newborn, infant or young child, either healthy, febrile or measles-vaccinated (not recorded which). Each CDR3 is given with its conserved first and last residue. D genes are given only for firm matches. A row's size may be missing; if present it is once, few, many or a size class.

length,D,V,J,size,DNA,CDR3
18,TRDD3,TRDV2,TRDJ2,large,TGTGCCTGTGACACCGTACTGGGGGCCCAAGCTTTGACAGCACAACTCTTCTTT,CACDTVLGAQALTAQLFF
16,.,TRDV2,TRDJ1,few,TGTGCCTGTTACGTACTGGGTGATTCCAGCGACGATAAACTCATCTTT,CACYVLGDSSDDKLIF
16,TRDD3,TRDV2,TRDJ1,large,TGTGCCTGTGACACGCTGGGGGCCAGTAACACCGATAAACTCATCTTT,CACDTLGASNTDKLIF
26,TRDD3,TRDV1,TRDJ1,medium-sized,TGTGCTCTTGGGGAACTAAGAGAGAACGGTTTCCCGCACCCTTACTGGGGGATAGGGTACACCGATAAACTCATCTTT,CALGELRENGFPHPYWGIGYTDKLIF
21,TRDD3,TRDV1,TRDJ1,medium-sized,TGTGCTCTTGGGGAACCCTGGGGAGTCCTACGACTGGGGGAACCGCGCGATAAACTCATCTTT,CALGEPWGVLRLGEPRDKLIF
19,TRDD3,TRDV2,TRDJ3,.,TGTGCCTGTGACCCCGTCGTACTGGGGACCTCCTGGGACACCCGACAGATGTTTTTC,CACDPVVLGTSWDTRQMFF
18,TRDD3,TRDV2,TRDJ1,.,TGTGCCTGTGACACTCTTATTAACTTACTGGGGGAGACCGATAAACTCATCTTT,CACDTLINLLGETDKLIF
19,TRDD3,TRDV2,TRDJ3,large,TGTGCCTGTGACCGACTGGGGGATCGTTCCTCCTGGGACACCCGACAGATGTTTTTC,CACDRLGDRSSWDTRQMFF
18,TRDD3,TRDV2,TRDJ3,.,TGTGCCTGTGACTCACTGGGGGCCAGCTCCTGGGACACCCGGCAGATGTTTTTC,CACDSLGASSWDTRQMFF
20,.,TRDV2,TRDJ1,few,TGTGCCTGTGACAATCTCGTCGTGGATGACGCGGTCGGGTACACCGATAAACTCATCTTT,CACDNLVVDDAVGYTDKLIF
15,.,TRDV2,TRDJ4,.,TGTGCCTGTGACACCGTGGGGGCCTTAGCCAGACCCCTGATCTTT,CACDTVGALARPLIF
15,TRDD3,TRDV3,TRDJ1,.,TGTGCCCAGGCCCCCTGGGGGATACTAGTCGATAAACTCATCTTT,CAQAPWGILVDKLIF
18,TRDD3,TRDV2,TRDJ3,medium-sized,TGTGCCTGTGACAACACTGGGGGCCGCTCCTGGGACACCCGACAGATGTTTTTC,CACDNTGGRSWDTRQMFF
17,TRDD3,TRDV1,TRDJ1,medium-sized,TGTGCTCTTGGGGAACGTCGCTGGGGGACACACACCGATAAACCCATCTTT,CALGERRWGTHTDKPIF
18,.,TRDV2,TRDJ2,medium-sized,TGTGCCTGTGACACCGTACCGGGGGCCCAAGCTTTGACAGCACAACTCTTCTTT,CACDTVPGAQALTAQLFF
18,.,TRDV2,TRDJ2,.,TGTGCCTGTGACACCGTGGGAAGTCGTCACAGTTCTACAGCACAACTCTTCTTT,CACDTVGSRHSSTAQLFF
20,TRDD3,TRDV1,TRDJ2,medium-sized,TGTGCTCTTGGGGAACAATATTCTTTCCTACTGGGGGATACGTCCGCACAACTCTTCTTT,CALGEQYSFLLGDTSAQLFF
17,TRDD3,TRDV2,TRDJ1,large,TGTGCCTGTGACTTCCTGGGGGATTTTCCCTACACCGATAAACTCATCTTT,CACDFLGDFPYTDKLIF
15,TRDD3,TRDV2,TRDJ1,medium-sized,TGTGCCTGTGACACGTTGGGGGATACAACCGATAAACTCATCTTT,CACDTLGDTTDKLIF
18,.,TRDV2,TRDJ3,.,TGTGCCTGTGACAGACTTACTCAGAGCTCCTGGGACACCCGACAGATGTTTTTC,CACDRLTQSSWDTRQMFF
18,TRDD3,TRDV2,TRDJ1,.,TGTGCCTGTGACACCGTAGCTGGGGGATACGCGAACACCGATAAACTCATCTTT,CACDTVAGGYANTDKLIF
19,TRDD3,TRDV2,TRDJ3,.,TGTGCCTGTGACACTGTCCTGGGGGAGAGCTCCTGGGACACCCGACAGATGTTTTTC,CACDTVLGESSWDTRQMFF
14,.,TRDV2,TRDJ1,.,TGTGCCTGTGACACCCTTGGGCACACCGATAAACTCATCTTT,CACDTLGHTDKLIF
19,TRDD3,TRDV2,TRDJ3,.,TGTGCCTGTGACAGTCTGGGGGCCACGAGCTCCTGGGACACCCGACAGATGTTTTTC,CACDSLGATSSWDTRQMFF
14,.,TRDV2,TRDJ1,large,TGTGCCTGTGACACCGTGTCTGGGACCGATAAACTCATCTTT,CACDTVSGTDKLIF
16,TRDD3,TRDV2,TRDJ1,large,TGTGCCTGTGACACTCTGGGGGAACAAAAGACCGATAAACTCATCTTT,CACDTLGEQKTDKLIF
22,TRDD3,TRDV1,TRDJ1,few,TGTGCTCTTGGGGGAGAGGGAACCAAATTGCCCTGGGGGATATTGTACACCGATAAACTCATCTTT,CALGGEGTKLPWGILYTDKLIF
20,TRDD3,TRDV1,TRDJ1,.,TGTGCTCTTGGGGAGCCTCGAGTACTATGGGGGACCCCCCTAGACGATAAACTCATCTTT,CALGEPRVLWGTPLDDKLIF
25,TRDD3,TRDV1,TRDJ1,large,TGTGCTCTTGGGGCCCCGGCGGCCGCTTTCCCCGAAAGAGCTGGGGGATACATGATCACCGATAAACTCATCTTT,CALGAPAAAFPERAGGYMITDKLIF
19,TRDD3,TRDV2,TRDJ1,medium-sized,TGTGCCTGTGACAGCCTTACTGGGGGATCTAACCTGTACACCGATAAACTCATCTTT,CACDSLTGGSNLYTDKLIF
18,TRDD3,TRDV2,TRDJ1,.,TGTGCCTGTGACCCCGTACTGGGGGATACGCGTTCGAGGGGGGGACTCATCTTT,CACDPVLGDTRSRGGLIF
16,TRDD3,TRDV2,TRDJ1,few,TGTGCCTGTGACAAGTTGGGGGATCCCCAGTGGGATAAACTCATCTTT,CACDKLGDPQWDKLIF
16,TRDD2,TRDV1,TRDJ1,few,TGTGCTCTCGGGCCTTCCTACACACGATATGACGATAAACTCATCTTT,CALGPSYTRYDDKLIF
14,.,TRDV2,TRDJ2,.,TGTGCCTGTGACCTACTGTGGGAAACAGCACAACTCTTCTTT,CACDLLWETAQLFF
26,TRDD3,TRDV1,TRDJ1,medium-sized,TGTGCTCTTGGGGAACTTGGAGTTGAGGGGACACTCCTCCTCAAGTACTGGGGGATAGGGACCGATAAACTCATCTTT,CALGELGVEGTLLLKYWGIGTDKLIF
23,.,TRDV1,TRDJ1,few,TGTGCTCTTGGGTCAGCTCACCAGCTCGCTTTCGGGTTTTACCGGGGGACCTCCGATAAACTCACCTTT,CALGSAHQLAFGFYRGTSDKLTF
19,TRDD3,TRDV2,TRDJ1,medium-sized,TGTGCCTGTGACAAAATTCCCTCTGGGGGATATTCGTACACCGATAAACTCATCTTT,CACDKIPSGGYSYTDKLIF
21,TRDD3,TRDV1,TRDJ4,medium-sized,TGTGCTCTTGGGGAAGGTCCCATTCCGGGCGGACTGGGGGATACATCCAGACCCCTGATCTTT,CALGEGPIPGGLGDTSRPLIF
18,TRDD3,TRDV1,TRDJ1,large,TGTGCTCTTGGGGAACTTATGCTGGGGGATTCAGTGACCGATAAACTCATCTTT,CALGELMLGDSVTDKLIF
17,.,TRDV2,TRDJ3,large,TGTGCCTGTGACGGGGCCGGGCCCTCCTGGGACACCCGACAGATGTTTTTC,CACDGAGPSWDTRQMFF
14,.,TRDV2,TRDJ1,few,TGTGCCTGTGACACCTGGAGATACGCCGATAAACTCATCTTT,CACDTWRYADKLIF